This T cell receptor (beta chain) is from a study of cytomegalovirus exposure and HLA in healthy donors. General study points: For most TCR beta V segments, an earlier analysis put the productive rate at about 87% or about 30% of the time.

About this clone itself: What it recognizes is unknown.

This CDR3 region has 14 residues. Germline V gene data show CDR1 as SGHAT and CDR2 as FQNNGV. Trimming took 4 bases from V and 0 from J, leaving 9 bases between them. PCR amplification relied on 60 Vbeta primers (plus 13 Jbeta primers). Measured with immunoSEQ multiplex PCR; TCRdb has only the in-frame clones, and not every one. The sample yields 130,000 or so clones, roughly 70% seen once. The sequencing input was PBMCs. The source is a man in his forties in good health and CMV-seropositive. The chain carries TRBV11-2 and TRBJ1-1; D is uncertain. DNA for the CDR3: TGTGCCAGCAGCTCCTCGTCCCTGAACACTGAAGCTTTCTTT. Encoded protein: CASSSSSLNTEAFF.